This T cell receptor beta chain is drawn from a study of blood T cells in healthy people across ages. Combining a sample-barcoded 5' primer with a J-beta primer mix, a second PCR ran for 7 to 11 cycles. MiXCR, run by TCRdb on the 5' RACE reads, gives a single entry per CDR3 protein. The sample shows hundreds of thousands of distinct CDR3 sequences, 58% of them seen only once. This CDR3 has 14 amino acids. Germline V lookup: CDR1 LGHDT, CDR2 YNNKEL (reference sequence). With 1 base removed from V and 0 bases from J, the gap between germline ends came to 6 bases. Input material: blood. This TCR derives from a man younger than 40 in good health. The chain recombines TRBV3-1 with TRBJ1-2; D not resolved. CDR3 coding DNA: TGTGCCAGCAGCCAAGGGCATGCTAACTATGGCTACACCTTC. This translates into CASSQGHANYGYTF. The entire variable domain, with the rest obtained from reference TRBV3-1 and TRBJ1-2, is as follows: DTAVSQTPKYLVTQMGNDKSIKCEQNLGHDTMYWYKQDSKKFLKIMFSYNNKELIINETVPNRFSPKSPDKAHLNLHINSLELGDSAVYFCASSQGHANYGYTFGSGTRLTVV.